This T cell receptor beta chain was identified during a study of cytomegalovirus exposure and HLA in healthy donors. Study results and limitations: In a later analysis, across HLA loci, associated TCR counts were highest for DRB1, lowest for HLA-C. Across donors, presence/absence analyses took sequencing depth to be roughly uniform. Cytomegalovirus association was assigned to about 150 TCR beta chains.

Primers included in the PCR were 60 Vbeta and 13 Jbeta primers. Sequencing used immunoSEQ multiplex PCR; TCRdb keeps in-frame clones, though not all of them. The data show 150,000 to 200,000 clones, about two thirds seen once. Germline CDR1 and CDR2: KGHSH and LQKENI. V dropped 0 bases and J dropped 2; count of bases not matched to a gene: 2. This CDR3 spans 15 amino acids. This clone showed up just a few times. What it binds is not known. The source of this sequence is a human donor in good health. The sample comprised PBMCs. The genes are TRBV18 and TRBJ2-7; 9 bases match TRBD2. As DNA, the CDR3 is TGTGCCAGCTCACCACCGACTAGCGGACCCTACGAGCAGTACTTC. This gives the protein CASSPPTSGPYEQYF.